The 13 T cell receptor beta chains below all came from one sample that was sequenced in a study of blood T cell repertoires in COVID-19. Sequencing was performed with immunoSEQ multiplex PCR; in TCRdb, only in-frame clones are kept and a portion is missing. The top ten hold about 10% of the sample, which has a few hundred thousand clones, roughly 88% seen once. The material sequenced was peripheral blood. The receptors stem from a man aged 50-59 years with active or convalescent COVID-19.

CDR3 region: CASRLGGVEEQFF. The CDR3 nucleotides read TGCGCCAGCAGACTGGGAGGGGTTGAGGAGCAGTTCTTC. The chain recombines TRBV5-1 with TRBJ2-1, with TRBD2 identical over 7 bases. CDR3 size: 13 residues. The ends lost 5 bases at V and 10 bases at J; junction bases unmatched: 9. From germline, CDR1 is SGHRS and CDR2 YFSETQ.

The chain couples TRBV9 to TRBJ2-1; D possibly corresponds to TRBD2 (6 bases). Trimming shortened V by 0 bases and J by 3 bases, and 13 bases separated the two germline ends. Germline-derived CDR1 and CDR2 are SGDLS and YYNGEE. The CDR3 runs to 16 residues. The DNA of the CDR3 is TGTGCCAGCAGCGTAGGGGAAGGGACTTACTACAATGAGCAGTTCTTC. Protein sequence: CASSVGEGTYYNEQFF.

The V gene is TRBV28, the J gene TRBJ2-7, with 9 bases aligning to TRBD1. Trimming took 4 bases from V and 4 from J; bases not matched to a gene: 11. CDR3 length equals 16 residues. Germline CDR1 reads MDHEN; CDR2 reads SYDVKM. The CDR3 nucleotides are TGTGCCAGCAGTTCGCCCGGGACAGGGAAGGTGTACGAGCAGTACGTC. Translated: CASSSPGTGKVYEQYV.

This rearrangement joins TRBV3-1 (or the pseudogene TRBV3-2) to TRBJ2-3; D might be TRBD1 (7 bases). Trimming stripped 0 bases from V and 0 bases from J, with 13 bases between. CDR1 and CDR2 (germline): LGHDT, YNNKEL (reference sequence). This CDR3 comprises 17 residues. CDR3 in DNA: TGTGCCAGCAGCCAAGAAGGGGGGACAGTTAGCACAGATACGCAGTATTTT. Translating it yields CASSQEGGTVSTDTQYF.

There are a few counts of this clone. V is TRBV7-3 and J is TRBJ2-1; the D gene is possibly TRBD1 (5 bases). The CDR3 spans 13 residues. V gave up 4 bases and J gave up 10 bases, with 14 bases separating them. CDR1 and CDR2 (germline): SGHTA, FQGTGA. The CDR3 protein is CASSSTQDREQFF. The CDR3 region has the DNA TGTGCCAGCAGCTCGACACAGGATCGGGAGCAGTTCTTC.

The CDR3 DNA reads as TGCGCCAGCAGCCAAGAACAGGGAAGGAGACTAGCGATCGGGGAGCTGTTTTTT. Translated: CASSQEQGRRLAIGELFF. J is TRBJ2-2 and V is TRBV4-3; TRBD2 agrees at 8 bases. The V and J ends lost 0 bases and 7 bases, in that order; junction bases with no gene match: 13. CDR1 LGHNA and CDR2 YSLEER come from the germline V gene. The CDR3 contains 18 residues.

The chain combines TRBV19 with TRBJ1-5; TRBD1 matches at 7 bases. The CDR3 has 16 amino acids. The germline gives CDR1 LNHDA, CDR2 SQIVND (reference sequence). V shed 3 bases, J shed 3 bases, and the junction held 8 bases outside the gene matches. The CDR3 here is CASSINRDSSNQPQHF. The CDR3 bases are TGTGCCAGTAGTATCAACCGGGACAGCTCCAATCAGCCCCAGCATTTT.

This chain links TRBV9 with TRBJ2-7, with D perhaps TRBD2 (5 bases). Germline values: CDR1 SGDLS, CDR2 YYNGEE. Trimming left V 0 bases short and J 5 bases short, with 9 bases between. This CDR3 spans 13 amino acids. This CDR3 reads CASSVGRWDEQYF. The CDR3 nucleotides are TGTGCCAGCAGCGTAGGGAGGTGGGACGAGCAGTACTTC.

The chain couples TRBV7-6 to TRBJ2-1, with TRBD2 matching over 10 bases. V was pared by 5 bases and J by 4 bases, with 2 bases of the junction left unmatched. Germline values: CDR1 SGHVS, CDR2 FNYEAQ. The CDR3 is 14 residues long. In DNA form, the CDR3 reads TGTGCCAGCAGCCCGGGACTAGCGTACAATGAGCAGTTCTTC. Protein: CASSPGLAYNEQFF.

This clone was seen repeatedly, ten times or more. The CDR3 DNA is TGTGCCAGCAGGGCCTCGTGGGCGTACGATGAGCAGTTCTTC. It codes for CASRASWAYDEQFF. The chain joins TRBV7-9 to TRBJ2-1; D ambiguous. The CDR3 runs 14 residues. Deletions cut 6 bases from V and 8 bases from J, with 17 bases between. Germline assignment: CDR1 SEHNR and CDR2 FQNEAQ (reference sequence).

The CDR3 protein is CASSLAGGGTEAFF. Here the CDR3 DNA reads TGTGCCAGCAGCTTAGCGGGGGGAGGGACTGAAGCTTTCTTT. The gene calls are TRBV11-2 and TRBJ1-1, with a tentative D call TRBD1 (5 bases). V lost 1 base to trimming and J lost 5 bases, with 11 bases between them. In germline, CDR1 is SGHAT, CDR2 FQNNGV. The CDR3 has 14 amino acids.

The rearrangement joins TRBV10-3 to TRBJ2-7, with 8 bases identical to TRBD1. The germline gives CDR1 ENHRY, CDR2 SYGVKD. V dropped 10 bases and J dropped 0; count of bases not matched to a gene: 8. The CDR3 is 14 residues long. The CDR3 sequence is CASAPGQDSYEQYF. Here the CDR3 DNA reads TGTGCCAGCGCACCGGGACAGGACTCCTACGAGCAGTACTTC.

The CDR3 DNA sequence: TGTGCCAGTAGTATGACCCAGGGGTATGAGCAGTTCTTC. Its translation is CASSMTQGYEQFF. J is TRBJ2-1 and V is TRBV19, with D possibly TRBD1 on 6 matching bases. The CDR3 totals 13 residues. Germline-derived CDR1 and CDR2 are LNHDA and SQIVND (reference sequence). With 3 bases removed from V and 8 bases from J, the gap between germline ends came to 11 bases.